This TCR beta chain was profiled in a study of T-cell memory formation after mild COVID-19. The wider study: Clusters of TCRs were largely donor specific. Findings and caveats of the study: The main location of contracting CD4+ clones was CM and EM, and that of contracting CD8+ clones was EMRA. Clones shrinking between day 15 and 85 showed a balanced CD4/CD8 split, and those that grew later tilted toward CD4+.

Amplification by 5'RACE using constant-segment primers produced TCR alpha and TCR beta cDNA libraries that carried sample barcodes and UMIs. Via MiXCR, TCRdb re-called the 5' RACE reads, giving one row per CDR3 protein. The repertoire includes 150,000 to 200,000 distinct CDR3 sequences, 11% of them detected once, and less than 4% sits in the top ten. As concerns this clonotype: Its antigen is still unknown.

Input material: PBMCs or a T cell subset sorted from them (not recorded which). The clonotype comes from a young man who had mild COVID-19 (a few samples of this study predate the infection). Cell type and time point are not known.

The CDR3 DNA sequence: TGCAGTGCTTACCCATTCGGGCAGGGACTAAGCAATCAGCCCCAGCATTTT. Translated, it gives CSAYPFGQGLSNQPQHF. The V and J genes are TRBV20-1 and TRBJ1-5; D may be TRBD1 (5 bases). Germline CDR1 and CDR2: DFQATT and SNEGSKA (reference sequence). The V gene lost 5 bases and the J gene lost 1 base, with 21 bases spanning the gap. CDR3 length equals 17 residues.